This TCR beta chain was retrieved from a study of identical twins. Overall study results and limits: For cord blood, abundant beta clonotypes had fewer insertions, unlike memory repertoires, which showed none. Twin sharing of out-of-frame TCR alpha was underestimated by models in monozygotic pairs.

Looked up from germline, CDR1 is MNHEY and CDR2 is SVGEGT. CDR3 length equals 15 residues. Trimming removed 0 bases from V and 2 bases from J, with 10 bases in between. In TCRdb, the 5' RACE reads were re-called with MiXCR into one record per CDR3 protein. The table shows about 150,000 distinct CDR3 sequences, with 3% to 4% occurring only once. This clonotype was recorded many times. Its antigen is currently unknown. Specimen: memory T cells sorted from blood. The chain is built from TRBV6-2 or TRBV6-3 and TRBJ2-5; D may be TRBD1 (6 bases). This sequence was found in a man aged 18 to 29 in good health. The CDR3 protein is CASSYSWTAQETQYF. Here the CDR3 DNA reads TGTGCCAGCAGTTACTCCTGGACAGCTCAAGAGACCCAGTACTTC.